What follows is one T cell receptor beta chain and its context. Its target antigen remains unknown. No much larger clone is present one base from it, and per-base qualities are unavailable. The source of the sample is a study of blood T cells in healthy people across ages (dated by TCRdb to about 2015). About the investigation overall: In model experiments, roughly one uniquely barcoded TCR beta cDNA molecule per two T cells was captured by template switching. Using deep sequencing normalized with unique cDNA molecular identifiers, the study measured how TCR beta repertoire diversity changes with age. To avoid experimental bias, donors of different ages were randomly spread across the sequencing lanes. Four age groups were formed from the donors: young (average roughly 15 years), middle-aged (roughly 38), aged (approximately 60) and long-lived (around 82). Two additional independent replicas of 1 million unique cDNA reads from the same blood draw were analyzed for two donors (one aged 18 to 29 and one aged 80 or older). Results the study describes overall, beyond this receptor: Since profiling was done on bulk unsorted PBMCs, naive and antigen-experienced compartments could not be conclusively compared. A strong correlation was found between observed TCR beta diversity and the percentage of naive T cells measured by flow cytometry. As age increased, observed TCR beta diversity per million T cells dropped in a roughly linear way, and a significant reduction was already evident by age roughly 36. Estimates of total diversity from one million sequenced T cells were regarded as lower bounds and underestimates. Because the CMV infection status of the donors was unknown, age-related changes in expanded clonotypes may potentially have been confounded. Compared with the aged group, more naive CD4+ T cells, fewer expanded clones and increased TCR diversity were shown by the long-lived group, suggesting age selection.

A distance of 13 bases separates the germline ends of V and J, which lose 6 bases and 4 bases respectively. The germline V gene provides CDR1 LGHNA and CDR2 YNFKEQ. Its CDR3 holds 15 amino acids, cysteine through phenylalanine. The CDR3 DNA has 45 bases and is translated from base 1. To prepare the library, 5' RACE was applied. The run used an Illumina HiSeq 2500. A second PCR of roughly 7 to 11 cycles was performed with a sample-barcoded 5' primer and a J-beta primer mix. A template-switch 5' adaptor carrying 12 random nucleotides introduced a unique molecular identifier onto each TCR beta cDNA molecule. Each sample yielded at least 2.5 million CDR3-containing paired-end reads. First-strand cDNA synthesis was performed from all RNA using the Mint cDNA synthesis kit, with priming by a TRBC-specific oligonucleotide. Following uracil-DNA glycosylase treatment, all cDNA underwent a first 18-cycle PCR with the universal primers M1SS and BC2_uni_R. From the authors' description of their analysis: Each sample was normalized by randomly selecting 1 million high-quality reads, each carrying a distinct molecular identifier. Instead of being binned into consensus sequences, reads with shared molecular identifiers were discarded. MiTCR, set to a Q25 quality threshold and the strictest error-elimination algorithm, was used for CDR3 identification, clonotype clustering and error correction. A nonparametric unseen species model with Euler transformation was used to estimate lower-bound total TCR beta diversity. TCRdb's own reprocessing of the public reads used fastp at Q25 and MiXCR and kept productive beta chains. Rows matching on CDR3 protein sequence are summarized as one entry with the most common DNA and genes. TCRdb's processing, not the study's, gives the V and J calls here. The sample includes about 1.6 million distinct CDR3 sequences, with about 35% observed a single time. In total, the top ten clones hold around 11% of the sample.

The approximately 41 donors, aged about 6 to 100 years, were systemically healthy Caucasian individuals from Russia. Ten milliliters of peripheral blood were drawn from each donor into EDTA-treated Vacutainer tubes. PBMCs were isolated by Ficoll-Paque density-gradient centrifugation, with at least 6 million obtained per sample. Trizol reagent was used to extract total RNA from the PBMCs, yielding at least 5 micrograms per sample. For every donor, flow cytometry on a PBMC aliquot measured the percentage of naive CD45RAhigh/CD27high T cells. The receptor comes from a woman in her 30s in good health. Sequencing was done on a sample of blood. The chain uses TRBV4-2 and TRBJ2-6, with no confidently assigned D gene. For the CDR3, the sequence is CASRVARSGANVLTF. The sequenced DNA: TGTGCCAGCAGAGTTGCGAGGTCCGGGGCCAACGTCCTGACTTTC.